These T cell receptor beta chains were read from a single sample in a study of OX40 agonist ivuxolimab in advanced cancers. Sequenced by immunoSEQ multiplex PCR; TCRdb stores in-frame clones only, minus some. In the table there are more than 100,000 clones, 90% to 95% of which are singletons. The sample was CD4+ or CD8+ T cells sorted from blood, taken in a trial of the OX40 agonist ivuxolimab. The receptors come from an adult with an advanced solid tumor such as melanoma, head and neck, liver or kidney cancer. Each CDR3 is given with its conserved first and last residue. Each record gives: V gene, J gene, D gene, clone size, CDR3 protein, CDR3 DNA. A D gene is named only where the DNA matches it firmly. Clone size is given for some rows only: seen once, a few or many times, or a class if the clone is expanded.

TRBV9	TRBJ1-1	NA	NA	CASSPRSGQFSTEAFF	TGTGCCAGCAGCCCCCGGTCAGGGCAGTTCAGCACTGAAGCTTTCTTT
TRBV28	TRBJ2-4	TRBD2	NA	CASSFGGMGTTKNIQYF	TGTGCCAGCAGTTTCGGGGGGATGGGCACGACCAAAAACATTCAGTACTTC
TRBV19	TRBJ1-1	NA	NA	CASSIRGRDTEAFF	TGTGCCAGTAGTATAAGGGGTCGTGACACTGAAGCTTTCTTT
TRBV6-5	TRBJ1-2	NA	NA	CATLSFGYGYTF	TGTGCCACCCTAAGCTTCGGTTATGGCTACACCTTC
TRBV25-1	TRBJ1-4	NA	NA	CASSESRGVDEKLFF	TGTGCCAGCAGTGAATCGAGGGGAGTGGATGAAAAACTGTTTTTT
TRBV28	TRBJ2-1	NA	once	CASISSGLSYNEQFF	TGTGCCAGCATCTCTAGTGGGCTTTCCTACAATGAGCAGTTCTTC
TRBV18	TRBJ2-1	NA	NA	CASSTSTSGEQFF	TGTGCCAGCTCTACCTCTACATCGGGTGAGCAGTTCTTC
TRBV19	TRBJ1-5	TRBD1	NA	CASSTKTGFNQPQHF	TGTGCCAGTAGTACGAAGACAGGGTTCAATCAGCCCCAGCATTTT
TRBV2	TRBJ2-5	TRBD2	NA	CARGGAGGLETQYF	TGTGCCAGAGGAGGAGCGGGGGGCCTAGAGACCCAGTACTTC
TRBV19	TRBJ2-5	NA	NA	CASSTLDRETQYF	TGTGCCAGTAGTACCTTGGACAGAGAGACCCAGTACTTC
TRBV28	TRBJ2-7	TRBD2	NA	CASSLYGGRGYEQYF	TGTGCCAGCAGTTTATATGGCGGGAGAGGATACGAGCAGTACTTC
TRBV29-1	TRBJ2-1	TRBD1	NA	CSVRGQGNPYNEQFF	TGCAGCGTTAGAGGACAGGGTAACCCCTACAATGAGCAGTTCTTC
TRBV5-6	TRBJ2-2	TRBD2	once	CASSQGTTNTGELFF	TGTGCCAGCAGTCAAGGGACTACGAACACCGGGGAGCTGTTTTTT
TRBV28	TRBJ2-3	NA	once	CASSPLTGLLAMADTQYF	TGTGCCAGCAGCCCTCTCACAGGGCTGCTAGCCATGGCAGATACGCAGTATTTT
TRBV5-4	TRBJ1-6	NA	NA	CASSLGALENNSPLHF	TGTGCCAGCAGCTTGGGGGCCTTGGAGAATAATTCACCCCTCCACTTT
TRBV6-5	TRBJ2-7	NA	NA	CATSLGATSYEQYF	TGTGCCACCTCCCTGGGGGCCACCTCCTACGAGCAGTACTTC
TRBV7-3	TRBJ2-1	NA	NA	CASSSTGSGEQFF	TGTGCCAGCAGCTCAACAGGGTCAGGTGAGCAGTTCTTC
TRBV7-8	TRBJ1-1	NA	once	CASSSRTGEAFF	TGTGCCAGCAGCTCCCGGACGGGTGAAGCTTTCTTT
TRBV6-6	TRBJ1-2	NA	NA	CASTSGFSYGYTF	TGTGCCAGCACCTCCGGGTTCAGCTATGGCTACACCTTC
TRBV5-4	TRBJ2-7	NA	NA	CASSHSRGYEQYF	TGTGCCAGCAGCCACTCCAGGGGTTACGAGCAGTACTTC
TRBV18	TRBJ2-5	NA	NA	CASSPGNGETQYF	TGTGCCAGCTCACCAGGAAATGGGGAGACCCAGTACTTC
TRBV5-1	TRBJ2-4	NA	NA	CASSAGDGLAKNIQYF	TGCGCCAGCAGCGCCGGGGACGGCCTAGCCAAAAACATTCAGTACTTC
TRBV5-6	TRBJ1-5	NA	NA	CASSLQGSNQPQHF	TGTGCCAGCAGTCTACAGGGAAGCAATCAGCCCCAGCATTTT
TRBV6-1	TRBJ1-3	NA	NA	CASGREFSGNTIYF	TGTGCCAGCGGAAGGGAATTCTCTGGAAACACCATATATTTT
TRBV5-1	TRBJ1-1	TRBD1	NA	CASSIGTGEAEAFF	TGCGCCAGCAGCATCGGGACAGGGGAGGCTGAAGCTTTCTTT
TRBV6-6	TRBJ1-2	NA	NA	CASRPSSNYGYTF	TGTGCCAGCAGGCCCAGCAGCAACTATGGCTACACCTTC
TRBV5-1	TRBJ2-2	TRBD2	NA	CASSLKTSGVGTGELFF	TGCGCCAGCAGCCTTAAGACTAGCGGGGTAGGGACCGGGGAGCTGTTTTTT
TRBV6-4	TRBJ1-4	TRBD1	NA	CASSAPQRQGQLFF	TGTGCCAGCAGCGCCCCACAACGACAGGGTCAACTGTTTTTT
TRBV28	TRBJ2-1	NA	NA	CASSLGNGANEQFF	TGTGCCAGCAGTTTAGGCAACGGAGCGAATGAGCAGTTCTTC
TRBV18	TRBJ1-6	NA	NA	CASSIGASNSPLHF	TGTGCCAGCTCAATAGGGGCCTCAAATTCACCCCTCCACTTT
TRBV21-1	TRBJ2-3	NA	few	CASSKDVSSGLGLGTDTQYF	TGTGCCAGCAGCAAAGATGTGTCTAGCGGGCTGGGGCTAGGCACAGATACGCAGTATTTT
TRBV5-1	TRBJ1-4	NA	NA	CASSLEATNEKLFF	TGCGCCAGCAGCTTAGAAGCAACTAATGAAAAACTGTTTTTT